A single sample is the source of the 29 T cell receptor beta chains below, sequenced in a study of blood T cell repertoires in COVID-19. Measured with immunoSEQ multiplex PCR; TCRdb has only the in-frame clones, and not every one. The top ten clones hold less than 5.5% of a sample with hundreds of thousands of clones, roughly 85% of them seen once. Material for sequencing was PBMCs or T cells enriched from blood (not recorded which). The source is a man aged 40-49 years who had been exposed to COVID-19.

This rearrangement joins TRBV4-2 to TRBJ2-5; 14 bases line up with TRBD2. V was pared by 3 bases and J by 2 bases, with 5 bases of the junction left unmatched. Germline V gene lookup returns CDR1 LGHNA and CDR2 YNFKEQ. This CDR3 is 17 amino acids long. The CDR3 DNA is TGTGCCAGCAGCCAGGAGACTAGCGGGAGGGATCAAGAGACCCAGTACTTC. Protein sequence: CASSQETSGRDQETQYF.

The rearrangement uses TRBV28 and TRBJ2-1; D might be TRBD2 (6 bases). The CDR3 loop spans 16 amino acids. CDR1 and CDR2 (germline): MDHEN, SYDVKM. The V end was cut by 1 base, the J end by 3 bases, with 13 bases between. CDR3 region: CASSLLEGGGYNEQFF. Written as DNA, the CDR3 is TGTGCCAGCAGTTTATTGGAGGGAGGTGGCTACAATGAGCAGTTCTTC.

V usage is TRBV27 and J usage is TRBJ2-2; TRBD1 matches 7 bases. V dropped 0 bases and J dropped 5; count of bases not matched to a gene: 0. The CDR3 totals 14 residues. The germline V gene encodes CDR1 MNHEY and CDR2 SMNVEV (reference sequence). The CDR3 reads CASSLSRGTGELFF. In DNA form, the CDR3 reads TGTGCCAGCAGTTTATCCAGGGGGACCGGGGAGCTGTTTTTT.

In its sample, this clone was seen once. V gene TRBV7-2 combines with J gene TRBJ2-3, with 9 bases matching TRBD2. The CDR3 extends over 17 amino acids. Unmatched junction bases numbered 15, after V lost 5 bases and J lost 6 bases. The germline gives CDR1 SGHTA, CDR2 FQGNSA. CDR3 loop: CASSLRSGTSYPDTQYF. The CDR3 nucleotides read TGTGCCAGCAGCCTAAGATCCGGGACTAGCTACCCGGATACGCAGTATTTT.

V gene TRBV19 combines with J gene TRBJ2-7; 8 bases agree with TRBD2. This CDR3 has 16 amino acids. Losses at the gene ends were 3 bases for V and 0 bases for J; bases not matched to a gene: 7. Germline loops: CDR1 LNHDA, CDR2 SQIVND (reference sequence). As DNA, the CDR3 is TGTGCCAGTAGTATTGGCGGGAGGCAGAGCTCCTACGAGCAGTACTTC. This translates into CASSIGGRQSSYEQYF.

J is TRBJ2-7 and V is TRBV19; no reliable D call. CDR3 size: 14 residues. CDR1 is LNHDA, CDR2 SQIVND, per germline (reference sequence). Trimming shortened V by 0 bases and J by 11 bases, and 17 bases separated the two germline ends. CDR3 loop: CASSIDGPDRMKYF. DNA for the CDR3: TGTGCCAGTAGTATAGATGGGCCTGACCGGATGAAGTACTTC.

J is TRBJ2-3 and V is TRBV6-5, with TRBD2 as a possible D gene (5 bases). CDR1 and CDR2 (germline): MNHEY, SVGAGI. The CDR3 totals 15 residues. Trimming took 2 bases from V and 8 from J, leaving 17 bases between them. The CDR3 is CASSYLGNAVGTQYF. The CDR3 region has the DNA TGTGCCAGCAGTTACCTCGGGAACGCTGTGGGTACGCAGTATTTT.

Only a few counts were recorded for this clone. The rearrangement links TRBV12-5 to TRBJ2-5; TRBD2 matches at 9 bases. Germline V gene sequence: CDR1 LGHNT, CDR2 FRNRAP. Trimming removed 4 bases from V and 4 bases from J; junction bases left unmatched: 13. This CDR3 spans 17 amino acids. DNA of the CDR3: TGTGCTAGTGGTTCCGGGTTCGGGCGGGAGGGCCGAGAGACCCAGTACTTC. Translation: CASGSGFGREGRETQYF.

This clone was seen a few times. V usage is TRBV28 and J usage is TRBJ1-2; tentatively, D is TRBD1 (5 bases). The germline V and J ends were trimmed by 6 bases and 4 bases, with 15 bases remaining between them. The germline V gene has CDR1 MDHEN and CDR2 SYDVKM. This CDR3 has 14 amino acids. CDR3 residues: CASSMYSGGYGYTF. The CDR3 bases are TGTGCCAGCAGCATGTATTCGGGGGGCTATGGCTACACCTTC.

The chain joins TRBV12-3 or TRBV12-4 to TRBJ1-1; tentatively, D is TRBD1 (6 bases). Trimming left V 7 bases short and J 4 bases short, with 13 bases between. The CDR3 is 13 residues long. This CDR3 reads CASIKDRATEAFF. The CDR3 DNA reads TGTGCCAGCATTAAGGACAGAGCCACTGAAGCTTTCTTT.

The rearrangement uses TRBV5-1 and TRBJ2-7, with TRBD2 identical over 8 bases. This CDR3 has 14 amino acids. The V segment lost 5 bases and the J segment 3 bases; nucleotides outside the gene matches: 7. Per the germline V gene, CDR1 is SGHRS and CDR2 is YFSETQ. This CDR3 is CASRTISGNYEQYF. In DNA form, the CDR3 reads TGCGCCAGCAGGACGATTAGCGGGAACTACGAGCAGTACTTC.

CDR3 in amino acids: CASSRPGTRIDGYTF. CDR3 coding DNA: TGTGCCAGCAGTCGCCCCGGGACACGGATTGATGGCTACACCTTC. The chain has TRBV6-5 and TRBJ1-2; tentatively, D is TRBD1 (6 bases). Germline-derived CDR1 and CDR2 are MNHEY and SVGAGI. V lost 5 bases to trimming and J lost 6 bases, with 19 bases between them. There are 15 residues in the CDR3.

This chain joins TRBV3-1 (or the pseudogene TRBV3-2) and TRBJ1-1; TRBD1 aligns across 7 bases. Germline CDR1 and CDR2: LGHDT and YNNKEL (reference sequence). This CDR3 has 14 amino acids. The junction had 3 bases not matched to a gene; V was cut back by 4 bases and J by 1 base. CDR3 in amino acids: CASSLTGTNTEAFF. CDR3 DNA: TGTGCCAGCAGCCTGACAGGGACGAACACTGAAGCTTTCTTT.

This clone was found a few times. The chain joins TRBV5-1 to TRBJ2-2, with 7 bases lining up with TRBD1. J gave up 1 base and V 2 bases, and 5 bases lay outside the gene matches. Germline V gene data show CDR1 as SGHRS and CDR2 as YFSETQ. This CDR3 is 16 amino acids long. CDR3 residues: CASSFRTGVNTGELFF. In DNA, the CDR3 is TGCGCCAGCAGCTTCCGAACAGGGGTGAACACCGGGGAGCTGTTTTTT.

The chain couples TRBV6-5 to TRBJ2-2; tentative D call: TRBD2 (5 bases). CDR3 size: 15 residues. Trimming cost V 1 base and J 5 bases, with 11 bases left between them. Germline CDR1 is MNHEY and CDR2 is SVGAGI. The CDR3 spells CASSYLTRRTGELFF. CDR3 nucleotides: TGTGCCAGCAGTTACTTAACTAGAAGGACCGGGGAGCTGTTTTTT.

The DNA for the CDR3 is TGCGCCAGCAGCAAAGGGACTAGGGGTGATACGCAGTATTTT. This sequence encodes CASSKGTRGDTQYF. The rearrangement uses TRBV5-1 and TRBJ2-3; TRBD2 matches at 8 bases. The CDR3 loop spans 14 amino acids. CDR1 and CDR2 (germline): SGHRS, YFSETQ. Unmatched junction bases numbered 7, after V lost 4 bases and J lost 6 bases.

The chain employs TRBV11-2 and TRBJ2-4; D possibly corresponds to TRBD2 (7 bases). CDR1 and CDR2 from the germline V gene are SGHAT and FQNNGV. Trimming removed 5 bases from V and 7 bases from J, with 27 bases in between. The CDR3 is 18 amino acids. In DNA, the CDR3 is TGTGCCAGCAGCATCGCCCCTTCCCGGGACGGGGGGCTGAACATTCAGTACTTC. It specifies CASSIAPSRDGGLNIQYF.

The V gene is TRBV5-4, the J gene TRBJ2-1; tentative D call: TRBD2 (7 bases). Germline V CDR1 and CDR2: SGHNT, YYREEE (reference sequence). V was shortened by 4 bases and J by 4 bases, with 15 bases between the two germline ends. The CDR3 spans 15 residues. The CDR3 sequence: CASSAARGGYNEQFF. The CDR3 DNA reads as TGTGCCAGCAGCGCTGCTAGGGGGGGTTACAATGAGCAGTTCTTC.

The V and J genes are TRBV20-1 and TRBJ2-7; 9 bases are shared with TRBD1. The CDR3 is made up of 17 amino acids. The germline V gene has CDR1 DFQATT and CDR2 SNEGSKA (reference sequence). J was trimmed by 6 bases and V by 4 bases; bases with no gene match: 19. The chain's CDR3 is CSATDATQGAHLAEQYF. The DNA for the CDR3 is TGCAGTGCTACTGACGCTACACAGGGGGCGCATCTGGCCGAGCAGTACTTC.

The CDR3 coding sequence is TGTGCCAGCAGTCCCAAAGGGGTTAGCACAGATACGCAGTATTTT. Amino acid sequence: CASSPKGVSTDTQYF. The chain is built from TRBV27 and TRBJ2-3, with TRBD1 as a possible D gene (5 bases). Trimming left V 5 bases short and J 0 bases short, with 12 bases between. Per the germline V gene, CDR1 is MNHEY and CDR2 is SMNVEV (reference sequence). The CDR3 extends over 15 amino acids.

In this sample, this clone turned up a few times. V usage is TRBV9 and J usage is TRBJ2-5; D possibly corresponds to TRBD1 (5 bases). Trimming shortened V by 3 bases and J by 4 bases, and 10 bases separated the two germline ends. CDR3 length: 13 residues. Looked up from germline, CDR1 is SGDLS and CDR2 is YYNGEE. CDR3 in amino acids: CASSGHTGETQYF. The DNA of the CDR3 is TGTGCCAGCAGCGGCCACACAGGAGAGACCCAGTACTTC.

The chain couples TRBV4-1 to TRBJ1-6, with a weak D call TRBD1 (5 bases). The CDR3 length is 17 residues. Looked up from germline, CDR1 is MGHRA and CDR2 is YSYEKL. V shed 1 base and J shed 8 bases, with 18 bases lying between them. CDR3 DNA sequence: TGCGCCAGCAGCCAAGTTACAACCAGGGAGGACGATTCACCCCTCCACTTT. Its protein is CASSQVTTREDDSPLHF.

The chain couples TRBV11-2 to TRBJ1-2; 8 bases align to TRBD1. Trimming cost V 4 bases and J 4 bases; bases outside gene matches: 20. The germline CDR1 and CDR2 sequences are SGHAT and FQNNGV. The CDR3 runs to 19 residues. The CDR3 sequence is CASSSTGGTGGREIYGYTF. The CDR3 DNA sequence: TGTGCCAGCAGCTCGACTGGGGGGACAGGAGGGAGGGAGATCTATGGCTACACCTTC.

V is TRBV30 and J is TRBJ2-1; D may be TRBD1 (6 bases). This CDR3 is 14 amino acids long. The V end lost 0 bases, the J end lost 7 bases, and 13 bases lay between the germline ends. CDR1 is GTSNPN, CDR2 SVGIG, per germline (reference sequence). The CDR3 reads CAWSVGQSENEQFF. CDR3 in DNA: TGTGCCTGGAGTGTTGGACAGTCGGAAAATGAGCAGTTCTTC.

The rearrangement links TRBV5-1 to TRBJ2-2; 8 bases are a match to TRBD1. Trimming took 5 bases from V and 6 from J; bases not matched to a gene: 12. This CDR3 comprises 16 residues. CDR1 and CDR2 (germline): SGHRS, YFSETQ. The CDR3 DNA is TGCGCCAGCAGGAATACCGGGACAGGACCTTCCGGGGAGCTGTTTTTT. Protein: CASRNTGTGPSGELFF.

The table lists this clone with a few counts. The chain recombines TRBV12-5 with TRBJ1-1, with TRBD1 matching over 7 bases. Germline loops: CDR1 LGHNT, CDR2 FRNRAP. There are 13 residues in the CDR3. The CDR3 loop reads CASNRGVFTEAFF. CDR3 nucleotide sequence: TGTGCGAGTAACAGGGGTGTGTTTACTGAAGCTTTCTTT.

The V and J genes are TRBV7-8 and TRBJ1-2, with 7 bases matching TRBD1. CDR1 and CDR2 (germline): SGHVS, FQNEAQ. The CDR3 totals 15 residues. Losses at the gene ends were 1 base for V and 0 bases for J; bases not matched to a gene: 2. The chain's CDR3 is CASSLGQGSNYGYTF. Here the CDR3 DNA reads TGTGCCAGCAGCTTAGGACAGGGCTCTAACTATGGCTACACCTTC.

This clone was seen only a few times. The genes are TRBV27 and TRBJ2-7, with D perhaps matching TRBD2 (6 bases). Germline V lookup: CDR1 MNHEY, CDR2 SMNVEV (reference sequence). Trimming shortened V by 6 bases and J by 4 bases, and 16 bases separated the two germline ends. The CDR3 is 14 residues long. CDR3 residues: CASSSRLEQYEQYF. For the CDR3, the DNA is TGTGCCAGCAGCTCCAGACTAGAACAGTACGAGCAGTACTTC.

The chain employs TRBV7-9 and TRBJ1-3, with D maybe TRBD1 (5 bases). CDR1 SEHNR and CDR2 FQNEAQ come from the germline V gene (reference sequence). The CDR3 has 15 residues. V shed 2 bases and J shed 4 bases, with 12 bases lying between them. The CDR3 region is CASSLRRATGNTIYF. The CDR3 DNA reads TGTGCCAGCAGCTTACGCAGGGCGACCGGAAACACCATATATTTT.